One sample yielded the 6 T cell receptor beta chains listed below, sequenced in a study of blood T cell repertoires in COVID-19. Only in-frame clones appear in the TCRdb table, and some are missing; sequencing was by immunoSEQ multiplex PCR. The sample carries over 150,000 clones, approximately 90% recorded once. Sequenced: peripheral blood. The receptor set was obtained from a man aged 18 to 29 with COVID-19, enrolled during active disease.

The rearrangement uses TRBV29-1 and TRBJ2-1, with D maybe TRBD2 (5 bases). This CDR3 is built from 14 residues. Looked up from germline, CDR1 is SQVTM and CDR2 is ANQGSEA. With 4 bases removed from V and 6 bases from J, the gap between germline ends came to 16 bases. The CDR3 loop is CSVVPGSLLNEQFF. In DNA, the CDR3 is TGCAGCGTTGTCCCGGGATCGCTTCTCAATGAGCAGTTCTTC.

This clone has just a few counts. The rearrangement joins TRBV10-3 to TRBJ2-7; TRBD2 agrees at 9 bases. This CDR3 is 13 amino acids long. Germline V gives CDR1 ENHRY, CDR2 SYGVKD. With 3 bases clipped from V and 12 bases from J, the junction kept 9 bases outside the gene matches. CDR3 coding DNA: TGTGCCATCAGTGAAGCGGGAGGCTCGAGGTTGTACTTC. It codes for CAISEAGGSRLYF.

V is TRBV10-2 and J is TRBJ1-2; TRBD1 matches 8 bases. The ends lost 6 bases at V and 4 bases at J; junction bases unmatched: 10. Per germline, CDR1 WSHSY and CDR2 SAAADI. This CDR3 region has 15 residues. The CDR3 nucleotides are TGCGCCAGCAGGAGGACAGGGAATCCCAGCTATGGCTACACCTTC. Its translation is CASRRTGNPSYGYTF.

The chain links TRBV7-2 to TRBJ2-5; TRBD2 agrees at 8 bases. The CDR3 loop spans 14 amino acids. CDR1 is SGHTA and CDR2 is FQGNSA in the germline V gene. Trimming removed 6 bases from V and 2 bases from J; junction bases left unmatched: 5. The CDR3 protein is CASRRRGGQETQYF. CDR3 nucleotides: TGTGCCAGCAGACGACGCGGGGGGCAAGAGACCCAGTACTTC.

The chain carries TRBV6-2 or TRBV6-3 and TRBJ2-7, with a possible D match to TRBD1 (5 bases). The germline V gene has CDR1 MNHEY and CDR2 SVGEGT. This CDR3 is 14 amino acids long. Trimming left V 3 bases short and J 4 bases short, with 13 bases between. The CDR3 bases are TGTGCCAGCAGTTATGGGGCCGGACCTTACGAGCAGTACTTC. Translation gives CASSYGAGPYEQYF.

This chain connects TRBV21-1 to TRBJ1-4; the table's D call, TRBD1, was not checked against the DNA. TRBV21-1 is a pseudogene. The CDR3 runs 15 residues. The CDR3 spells CASFARQYANEKLFF. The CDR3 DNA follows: TGTGCCAGTTTCGCCCGACAGTACGCTAATGAAAAACTGTTTTTT.